A single sample gave rise to the 18 T cell receptor beta chains below, sequenced in a study of cytomegalovirus exposure and HLA in healthy donors. 13 Jbeta primers and 60 Vbeta primers were used for the PCR. Profiled with immunoSEQ multiplex PCR; TCRdb holds only in-frame clones, not every one. This sample carries some 200,000 clones, around four fifths of them seen once, and the ten largest clones take about 3%. The sequencing input was PBMCs. Source of these receptors: a woman aged 40 to 50 in good health and CMV-seronegative.

The chain combines TRBV6-7 with TRBJ1-2, with D possibly matching TRBD1 (5 bases). TRBV6-7 has ORF status, its function being uncertain. Trimming shortened V by 6 bases and J by 3 bases, and 11 bases separated the two germline ends. The CDR3 runs to 13 residues. The CDR3 loop reads CASSPGTDYGYTF. CDR3 bases: TGTGCCAGCAGCCCCGGGACTGACTATGGCTACACCTTC.

This chain links TRBV20-1 with TRBJ2-7; TRBD2 matches 7 bases. Germline loops: CDR1 DFQATT, CDR2 SNEGSKA (reference sequence). The J segment lost 9 bases and the V segment lost 4 bases, leaving 6 bases of the junction unmatched. CDR3 length equals 11 residues. CDR3 residues: CSANPGEGQYF. The DNA of the CDR3 is TGCAGTGCTAATCCTGGGGAGGGGCAGTACTTC.

The chain couples TRBV9 to TRBJ1-2, with TRBD1 matching over 10 bases. This CDR3 contains 17 residues. Germline CDR1 and CDR2: SGDLS and YYNGEE. The trim removed 4 bases at V and 2 bases at J, leaving 11 bases unmatched. Here the CDR3 DNA reads TGTGCCAGCAGCATTCGGGACAGGGGATCTGGGAACTATGGCTACACCTTC. Protein sequence: CASSIRDRGSGNYGYTF. Drawing the rest from reference TRBV9 and TRBJ1-2, the complete variable domain is DSGVTQTPKHLITATGQRVTLRCSPRSGDLSVYWYQQSLDQGLQFLIQYYNGEERAKGNILERFSAQQFPDLHSELNLSSLELGDSALYFCASSIRDRGSGNYGYTFGSGTRLTVV.

This chain connects TRBV9 to TRBJ2-2; possible D gene TRBD2, 5 bases. The ends were cut back, 3 bases at V and 5 bases at J, with 14 bases in the middle. The CDR3 length is 15 residues. CDR1 and CDR2 (germline): SGDLS, YYNGEE. In DNA, the CDR3 is TGTGCCAGCAGCGCCTCCGGAGGTCGGACCGGGGAGCTGTTTTTT. The encoded protein is CASSASGGRTGELFF.

This chain connects TRBV6-1 to TRBJ1-1; possible D gene TRBD1, 6 bases. CDR3 size: 13 residues. Germline CDR1 and CDR2: MNHNS and SASEGT. Trimming stripped 2 bases from V and 4 bases from J, with 8 bases between. The CDR3 DNA is TGTGCCAGCAGTGAAAGGGGGATCACTGAAGCTTTCTTT. Translation: CASSERGITEAFF.

The gene calls are TRBV27 and TRBJ2-7; 15 bases align to TRBD2. This CDR3 contains 16 residues. The V and J ends lost 4 bases and 1 base, in that order; junction bases with no gene match: 2. The germline gives CDR1 MNHEY, CDR2 SMNVEV (reference sequence). The DNA of the CDR3 is TGTGCCAGCAGTTCGGGACTAGCGGGAGGATCCTACGAGCAGTACTTC. Residues: CASSSGLAGGSYEQYF.

The chain uses TRBV18 and TRBJ1-1; D is possibly TRBD1 (6 bases). V lost 2 bases to trimming and J lost 5 bases, with 18 bases between them. CDR3 length: 16 residues. CDR1 and CDR2 from the germline V gene are KGHSH and LQKENI. CDR3 nucleotide sequence: TGTGCCAGCTCACCAGTGGATCCGGGAGGGGGGACTGAAGCTTTCTTT. Encoded protein: CASSPVDPGGGTEAFF.

The rearrangement uses TRBV19 and TRBJ1-5, with D maybe TRBD1 (5 bases). The CDR3 covers 15 residues. Germline CDR1 is LNHDA and CDR2 is SQIVND (reference sequence). Between the trimmed V and J ends, which lost 4 bases and 5 bases, there was a span of 15 bases. For the CDR3, the DNA is TGTGCCAGTAGTACCTTTCTAGGGGCCGATCAGCCCCAGCATTTT. Translated: CASSTFLGADQPQHF.

This clone has only one observation. The chain is built from TRBV6-6 and TRBJ1-1; no definite D call. Trimming pared 1 base from V and 5 bases from J, leaving 14 bases between. The CDR3 is made up of 15 amino acids. Germline CDR1 is MNHNY and CDR2 is SVGAGI (reference sequence). The CDR3 reads CASSYLEGARTEAFF. CDR3 DNA sequence: TGTGCCAGCAGTTACTTGGAGGGAGCAAGGACTGAAGCTTTCTTT.

This clone has only a few counts. CDR3 DNA sequence: TGTGCCAGCAGTCGACAGGGGGGAAGATATGGCTACACCTTC. Amino acids: CASSRQGGRYGYTF. The J gene is TRBJ1-2, the V gene TRBV6-6; 9 bases are a match to TRBD1. This CDR3 contains 14 residues. With V trimmed by 5 bases and J by 5 bases, 6 bases remained unmatched. Germline-derived CDR1 and CDR2 are MNHNY and SVGAGI (reference sequence).

Only one count was recorded for this clone. The V gene is TRBV29-1, the J gene TRBJ2-7; TRBD1 is a possible D gene (5 bases). V was cut by 1 base and J by 5 bases, with 15 bases left in between. Germline V CDR1 and CDR2: SQVTM, ANQGSEA. The CDR3 totals 14 residues. CDR3 region: CSVEGAAGLDEQYF. DNA of the CDR3: TGCAGCGTTGAAGGGGCGGCAGGGTTAGACGAGCAGTACTTC.

The V call is TRBV9, the J call TRBJ2-5; possibly TRBD2 for D (5 bases). This CDR3 is built from 17 residues. Germline loops: CDR1 SGDLS, CDR2 YYNGEE. V was cut by 0 bases and J by 1 base, with 16 bases left in between. CDR3 in amino acids: CASSVGGSTSFQETQYF. The CDR3 DNA sequence: TGTGCCAGCAGCGTAGGGGGATCTACTAGTTTCCAAGAGACCCAGTACTTC. The full variable domain, rest sourced from reference TRBV9 and TRBJ2-5, is DSGVTQTPKHLITATGQRVTLRCSPRSGDLSVYWYQQSLDQGLQFLIQYYNGEERAKGNILERFSAQQFPDLHSELNLSSLELGDSALYFCASSVGGSTSFQETQYFGPGTRLLVL.

This sequence joins TRBV29-1 and TRBJ2-7; D unclear. Germline values: CDR1 SQVTM, CDR2 ANQGSEA. The germline V and J ends were trimmed by 5 bases and 2 bases, with 7 bases remaining between them. CDR3 length: 11 residues. The chain's CDR3 is CSVSHTYEQYF. The CDR3 DNA sequence: TGCAGCGTTTCCCACACCTACGAGCAGTACTTC.

The table lists this clone with a few counts. The chain is built from TRBV28 and TRBJ1-5; D is possibly TRBD1 (6 bases). Germline assignment: CDR1 MDHEN and CDR2 SYDVKM. The CDR3 is 15 residues long. V was cut by 7 bases and J by 1 base, with 14 bases left in between. This chain's CDR3 is CASTHGTLSNQPQHF. The CDR3 DNA reads as TGTGCCAGCACCCACGGGACATTAAGCAATCAGCCCCAGCATTTT.

Note on this clone: Other DNA sequences of this sample code for an identical CDR3. The V call is TRBV5-1, the J call TRBJ2-3, with 12 bases fitting TRBD2. The ends lost 0 bases at V and 2 bases at J; junction bases unmatched: 4. From germline, CDR1 is SGHRS and CDR2 YFSETQ. The CDR3 has 17 residues. CDR3 bases: TGCGCCAGCAGCTTGGACGGACTAGCGGGATTCACAGATACGCAGTATTTT. Its translation is CASSLDGLAGFTDTQYF.

The chain combines TRBV30 with TRBJ1-6, with D hard to call. The CDR3 has 14 residues. From germline, CDR1 is GTSNPN and CDR2 SVGIG (reference sequence). V lost 4 bases, J lost 11 bases, and 18 bases lay in between. The CDR3 DNA follows: TGTGCCTGGACCGGACTCGGAGTCGAAACACCCCTCCACTTT. This codes for CAWTGLGVETPLHF.

The chain recombines TRBV5-6 with TRBJ1-2; TRBD1 matches at 7 bases. Germline trimming cut 4 bases from V and 8 bases from J; bases unmatched to any gene: 8. The CDR3 covers 13 residues. The V gene's germline CDR1 is SGHDT and CDR2 YYEEEE. The DNA for the CDR3 is TGTGCCAGCAGCCATAACAGGGGAAGGGGCTACACCTTC. Translated, it gives CASSHNRGRGYTF.

This sequence joins TRBV11-2 and TRBJ1-1; D is ambiguous. Trimming stripped 5 bases from V and 1 base from J, with 5 bases between. The CDR3 covers 12 residues. Germline CDR1 is SGHAT and CDR2 is FQNNGV. The CDR3 region is CASSEGNTEAFF. Here the CDR3 DNA reads TGTGCCAGCAGCGAGGGGAACACTGAAGCTTTCTTT.